This T cell receptor (beta chain) derives from a study of shared clonotypes between healthy human individuals. Nashville, Tennessee was home to all donors, each a Caucasian adult. Per germline, CDR1 MGHDK and CDR2 SYGVNS. The CDR3 covers 15 residues. Trimming took off 1 base at V and 1 base at J, with 10 bases between the two ends. This clone appeared a single time. Its antigen remains unidentified. The study, taken as a whole, reports: Naive subsets typically showed greater estimated richness than memory subsets.

Methods used by the authors: Junction-only sequences produced by ImmunoSEQ had no quality scores, so filtering differed. Only in-frame clones appear in the TCRdb table, and some are missing; sequencing was by immunoSEQ multiplex PCR. That table supplies the V and J calls and clone size; D and trimming were determined from the DNA. This table holds some 660,000 clones, 55% to 85% found once. Sequencing was carried out using memory CD4+ T cells sorted from blood. Stated subset: CD45RA-negative fraction. V and J are TRBV25-1 and TRBJ1-1; D gene unclear. This TCR came from a woman in her 30s in good health. CDR3 residues: CASSESPQRNTEAFF. CDR3 bases: TGTGCCAGCAGTGAATCGCCCCAGAGGAACACTGAAGCTTTCTTT.